A selection of T cell receptor beta chains follows, all from one sample in a study of shared clonotypes between healthy human individuals. Here immunoSEQ multiplex PCR was the method, and the copy in TCRdb shows in-frame clones only, minus some. The table includes roughly 2.1 million clones, 85% to 95% detected once. The sample consisted of naive CD8+ T cells from PBMCs. The receptors were gathered from a man between 18 and 35 years old in good health. Some clones in this sample may be carry-over from other donors' samples. The CDR3 runs from the conserved cysteine through the conserved F or W. A D gene is named only where the DNA matches it firmly. Only part of the rows carry a size: once, few, many, or a class if the clone is expanded.

TRBV7-8	TRBJ1-3	once	-	TGTGCCAGCAGCCTCGGGCCATCTGGGTCCGGAAACACCATATATTTT	CASSLGPSGSGNTIYF
TRBV4-1	TRBJ2-1	-	-	TGCGCCAGCAGCCTCCACGTGGGGGAGCAGTTCTTC	CASSLHVGEQFF
TRBV27	TRBJ2-7	-	TRBD1	TGTGCCAGCAGTTTGGTAGGGACAGGGGACTACGAGCAGTACTTC	CASSLVGTGDYEQYF
TRBV6-5	TRBJ2-2	-	-	TGTGCCAGCAGAATGCTAGGGATCACCGGGGAGCTGTTTTTT	CASRMLGITGELFF
TRBV4-1	TRBJ2-7	-	-	TGCGCCAGCAGCCAAGTCCACCTTGTCTCCTACGAGCAGTACTTC	CASSQVHLVSYEQYF
TRBV7-6	TRBJ2-1	-	TRBD2	TGTGCCAGCAGCATGACTAGCGGGAAAGGTGAGCAGTTCTTC	CASSMTSGKGEQFF
TRBV5-5	TRBJ2-1	-	TRBD2	TGTGCCAGCAGCTTAAAGCTAGCGGGATACAATGAGCAGTTCTTC	CASSLKLAGYNEQFF
TRBV9	TRBJ2-7	-	-	TGTGCCAGCAGCGGACAGGGAGGGTTCGACGAGCAGTACTTC	CASSGQGGFDEQYF
TRBV27	TRBJ2-7	-	-	TGTGCCAGCAGTGGACAGGGGACTAGCGTAACCTACGAGCAGTACTTC	CASSGQGTSVTYEQYF
TRBV25-1	TRBJ2-7	-	-	TGTGCCAGCAGTGGTAGGAAGGGAAGCACCTACTACGAGCAGTACTTC	CASSGRKGSTYYEQYF